The clone carrying this T cell receptor beta chain was seen more than once but under ten times. The antigen is undetermined. The CDR3 spans 13 residues. V lost 5 bases and J lost 6; bases outside the gene matches: 6. Germline CDR1 is SGHTA and CDR2 is FQGNSA. For TCR, cDNA came from 5'RACE template switching, which added a universal primer site and UMIs. MiXCR, run by TCRdb on the 5' RACE reads, gives a single entry per CDR3 protein. The repertoire includes about 350,000 distinct CDR3 sequences, roughly 3.9% of them detected once, and under 30% sits in the top ten. The data belong to a study of T cells after yellow fever vaccination. Findings and caveats of the study: Abundant clonotypes (contaminants from the bulk population) could be present in FACS-sorted repertoires. Peak timing came faster in the weaker secondary response, day 5 versus 15.

The rearrangement joins TRBV7-2 to TRBJ1-2, with 7 bases identical to TRBD1. This clonotype was sampled from a young man who received the YFV17D yellow fever vaccine. The source material was PBMCs, sampled 5 days after the yellow fever booster vaccination. Here the CDR3 reads CASSPVRGDGYTF. The CDR3 region has the DNA TGTGCCAGCAGCCCCGTCAGGGGGGATGGCTACACCTTC.